The entry that follows covers one TCR beta chain sequence. What it binds is not known. This sample stems from a study of cytomegalovirus exposure and HLA in healthy donors. Notes on the study in general: Most of the TCR beta V segments (in an earlier analysis) were productive either about 90% or about 30% of the time. It was only CMV serostatus that was available as immune exposure information. Certain indistinguishable V segments, among them TRBV6-2 and TRBV6-3, were excluded.

PCR used 60 Vbeta primers and 13 Jbeta primers. Clones were sequenced by immunoSEQ multiplex PCR, and TCRdb holds only the in-frame ones, with some missing. The data contain tens of thousands of clones, about two thirds of them singletons. The CDR3 is 17 amino acids. Trimming cost V 4 bases and J 2 bases; bases outside gene matches: 8. The germline V gene encodes CDR1 SGHVS and CDR2 FQNEAQ. The clonotype comes from a man aged 55 to 70 in good health and CMV-seronegative. The rearrangement links TRBV7-8 to TRBJ2-5; 12 bases fit TRBD2. The sequenced material came from PBMCs. CDR3 protein: CASSWPLAGGKQETQYF. CDR3 nucleotides: TGTGCCAGCAGCTGGCCGCTAGCGGGAGGGAAGCAAGAGACCCAGTACTTC.